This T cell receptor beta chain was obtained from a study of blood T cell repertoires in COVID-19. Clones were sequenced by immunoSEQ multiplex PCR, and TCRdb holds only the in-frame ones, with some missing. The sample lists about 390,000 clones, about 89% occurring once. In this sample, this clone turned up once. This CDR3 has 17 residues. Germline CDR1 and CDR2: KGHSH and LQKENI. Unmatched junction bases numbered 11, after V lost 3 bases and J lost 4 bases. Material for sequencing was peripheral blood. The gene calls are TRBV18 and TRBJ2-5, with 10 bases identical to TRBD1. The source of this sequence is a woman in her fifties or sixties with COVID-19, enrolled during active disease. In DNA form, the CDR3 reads TGTGCCAGCTCACCCACGATCGGACAGGGGGTGGGAGAGACCCAGTACTTC. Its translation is CASSPTIGQGVGETQYF.